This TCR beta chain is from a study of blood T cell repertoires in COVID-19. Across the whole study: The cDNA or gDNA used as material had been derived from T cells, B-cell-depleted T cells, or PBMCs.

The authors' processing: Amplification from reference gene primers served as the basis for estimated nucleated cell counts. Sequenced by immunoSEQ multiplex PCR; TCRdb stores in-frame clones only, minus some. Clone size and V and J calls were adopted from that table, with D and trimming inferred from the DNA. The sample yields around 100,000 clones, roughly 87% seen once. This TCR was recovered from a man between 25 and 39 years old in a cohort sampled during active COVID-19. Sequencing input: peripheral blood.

Here the CDR3 DNA reads TGTGCCAGCAGTTTAATGTCGCAGGGGGCAGGGGAGACCCAGTACTTC. Translating gives CASSLMSQGAGETQYF. The V and J genes are TRBV27 and TRBJ2-5; 8 bases are a match to TRBD1. This CDR3 contains 16 residues. The J segment lost 5 bases and the V segment lost 2 bases, leaving 10 bases of the junction unmatched. Germline loops: CDR1 MNHEY, CDR2 SMNVEV (reference sequence).